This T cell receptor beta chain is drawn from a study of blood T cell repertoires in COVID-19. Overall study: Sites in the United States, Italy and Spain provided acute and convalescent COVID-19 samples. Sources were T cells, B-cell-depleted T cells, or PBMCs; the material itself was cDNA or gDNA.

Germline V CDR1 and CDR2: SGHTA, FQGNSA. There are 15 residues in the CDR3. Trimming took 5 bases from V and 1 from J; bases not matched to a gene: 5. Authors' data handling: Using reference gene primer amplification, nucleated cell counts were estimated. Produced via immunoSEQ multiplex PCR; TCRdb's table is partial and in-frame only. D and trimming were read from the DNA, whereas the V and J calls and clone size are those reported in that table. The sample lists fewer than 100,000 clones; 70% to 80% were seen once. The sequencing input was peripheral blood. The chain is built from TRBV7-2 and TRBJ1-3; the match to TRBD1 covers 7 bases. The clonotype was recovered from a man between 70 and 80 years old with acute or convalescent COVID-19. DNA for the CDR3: TGTGCCAGCAGCACCCGACAGGGATCTGGAAACACCATATATTTT. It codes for CASSTRQGSGNTIYF.